This T cell receptor (beta chain) was retrieved from a study of regulatory T cells in long-lasting Graves disease. The authors built TCR beta libraries using iRepertoire HTBI primers and Arm-PCR of CDR3 regions. TCRdb re-analysed the multiplex PCR reads in MiXCR, keeping a single row per CDR3 protein. The sample lists 600,000 to 850,000 distinct CDR3 sequences, 25% to 35% seen once, with under 50% in the top ten. At least ten counts were recorded for this clonotype. With 6 bases removed from V and 5 bases from J, the gap between germline ends came to 16 bases. CDR3 size: 14 residues. Germline V gene lookup returns CDR1 SGHAT and CDR2 FQNNGV. Time point reported: persistent/refractory GD, antithyroid drugs over 5 years with positive TRAb. RNA from PBMCs was the source of the TCR library.

Sample: peripheral blood mononuclear cells (PBMCs), taken when the disease was refractory, from a patient treated with antithyroid drugs. This sequence originates from a female donor with Graves disease. J is TRBJ2-5 and V is TRBV11-2; D is possibly TRBD2 (5 bases). The CDR3 is CASSLGSHLETQYF. In DNA, the CDR3 is TGTGCCAGCAGTCTAGGGAGCCACTTGGAGACCCAGTACTTC.